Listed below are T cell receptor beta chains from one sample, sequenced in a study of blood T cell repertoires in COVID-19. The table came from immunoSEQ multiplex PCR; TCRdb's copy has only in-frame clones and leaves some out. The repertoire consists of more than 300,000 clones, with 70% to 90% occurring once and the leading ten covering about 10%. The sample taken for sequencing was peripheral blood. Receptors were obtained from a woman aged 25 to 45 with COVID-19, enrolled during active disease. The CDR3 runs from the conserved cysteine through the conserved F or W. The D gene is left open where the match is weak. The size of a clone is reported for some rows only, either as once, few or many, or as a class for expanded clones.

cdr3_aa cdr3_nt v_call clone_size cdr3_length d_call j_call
CASSRTSGRTETQYF TGTGCCAGCAGCCGGACTAGCGGGAGGACGGAGACCCAGTACTTC TRBV7-2 - 15 TRBD2 TRBJ2-5
CATRRGRGSSYEQYF TGTGCCACCCGAAGAGGACGGGGGAGCTCCTACGAGCAGTACTTC TRBV15 - 15 - TRBJ2-7
CASNTGVSTDTQYF TGTGCCAGTAATACAGGGGTGAGCACAGATACGCAGTATTTT TRBV19 - 14 TRBD1 TRBJ2-3
CAIQGSGNTIYF TGTGCCATTCAGGGGTCTGGAAACACCATATATTTT TRBV10-3 - 12 - TRBJ1-3
CASSQDLATNEQFF TGTGCCAGCAGCCAAGATTTAGCGACCAATGAGCAGTTCTTC TRBV14 - 14 - TRBJ2-1
CASSGRQGAAGEAFF TGTGCCAGCAGCGGACGACAGGGGGCGGCAGGTGAAGCTTTCTTT TRBV9 once 15 TRBD1 TRBJ1-1
CSVNGQPYEQYF TGCAGCGTCAATGGACAGCCCTACGAGCAGTACTTC TRBV29-1 - 12 - TRBJ2-7
CASSLFSSYEQYF TGCGCCAGCAGCTTGTTTAGCTCCTACGAGCAGTACTTC TRBV5-1 - 13 - TRBJ2-7
CASSPGTGWNTEAFF TGTGCCAGCAGCCCCGGGACAGGGTGGAACACTGAAGCTTTCTTT TRBV7-2 - 15 TRBD1 TRBJ1-1
CASSLPDREVPYEQYF TGTGCCAGCAGTTTGCCCGACAGGGAAGTCCCCTACGAGCAGTACTTC TRBV28 - 16 TRBD1 TRBJ2-7
CASSPASSGANVLTF TGTGCCAGCTCACCTGCCAGCTCTGGGGCCAACGTCCTGACTTTC TRBV18 - 15 - TRBJ2-6
CASSLGGRAPDTQYF TGTGCCAGCAGCTTGGGCGGGAGGGCCCCAGATACGCAGTATTTT TRBV5-6 - 15 TRBD2 TRBJ2-3
CASSYSGTGGIQYF TGTGCCAGCAGTTATAGCGGGACGGGGGGCATTCAGTACTTC TRBV6-2/TRBV6-3 - 14 TRBD2 TRBJ2-4
CAISVDEQYF TGTGCCATCAGTGTCGACGAGCAGTACTTC TRBV10-3 - 10 - TRBJ2-7
CASSVDLTRASGELFF TGTGCCAGCAGCGTAGACCTGACTAGGGCCTCCGGGGAGCTGTTTTTT TRBV9 once 16 - TRBJ2-2
CASSRQYQETQYF TGTGCCAGTAGTAGGCAGTACCAAGAGACCCAGTACTTC TRBV19 once 13 - TRBJ2-5
CASSLNRYSSEQYF TGTGCCAGCAGCTTAAACAGGTACTCTAGTGAGCAGTACTTC TRBV7-2 once 14 - TRBJ2-7
CASSHGQGWNEQFF TGCGCCAGCAGCCACGGACAGGGGTGGAATGAGCAGTTCTTC TRBV4-3 - 14 TRBD1 TRBJ2-1
CAWSPGGVNEKLFF TGTGCCTGGAGCCCAGGGGGTGTTAATGAAAAACTGTTTTTT TRBV30 - 14 TRBD1 TRBJ1-4
CATRTSGSYEQFF TGTGCCACCAGGACTAGCGGGAGCTATGAGCAGTTCTTC TRBV19 - 13 TRBD2 TRBJ2-1
CASSLGTSTEAFF TGTGCCAGCAGCTTAGGGACAAGCACTGAAGCTTTCTTT TRBV7-9 - 13 - TRBJ1-1
CASRRGGARDIQYF TGTGCCAGCCGAAGAGGGGGCGCAAGGGACATTCAGTACTTC TRBV6-5 - 14 TRBD1 TRBJ2-4
CASSQMTGYEQYF TGCGCCAGCAGCCAAATGACAGGTTACGAGCAGTACTTC TRBV4-3 - 13 - TRBJ2-7
CASSLGTFYGYTF TGTGCCAGCAGTTTAGGTACTTTCTATGGCTACACCTTC TRBV28 - 13 - TRBJ1-2
CASRAGSTGTTGELFF TGTGCCAGCAGAGCCGGGTCCACAGGGACTACAGGGGAGCTGTTTTTT TRBV2 - 16 - TRBJ2-2
CASSQRTLAGHLHQPQHF TGCGCCAGCAGCCAACGTACCCTCGCAGGGCACTTACATCAGCCCCAGCATTTT TRBV4-3 - 18 - TRBJ1-5
CASSVGRGASTDTQYF TGTGCCAGCAGCGTGGGTCGCGGGGCGAGCACAGATACGCAGTATTTT TRBV9 - 16 - TRBJ2-3
CASSVGAGLTKNIQYF TGTGCCAGCAGCGTAGGAGCAGGTTTGACAAAAAACATTCAGTACTTC TRBV9 - 16 - TRBJ2-4
CASSPLTGAGGYTF TGTGCCAGCAGCCCTTTGACAGGGGCTGGTGGCTACACCTTC TRBV28 - 14 TRBD1 TRBJ1-2
CASSAGTANYGYTF TGTGCCAGCAGTGCCGGGACAGCCAACTATGGCTACACCTTC TRBV25-1 - 14 TRBD1 TRBJ1-2
CASSVRASGSGGGGELFF TGTGCCAGCAGCGTCAGGGCTAGCGGGAGTGGGGGCGGCGGGGAGCTGTTTTTT TRBV5-4 - 18 TRBD2 TRBJ2-2
CSVDFAGPGVLEQYF TGCAGCGTTGACTTTGCGGGACCGGGTGTCCTCGAGCAGTACTTC TRBV29-1 - 15 - TRBJ2-7
CASSLVREAGELFF TGCGCCAGCAGCTTGGTGCGGGAGGCCGGGGAGCTGTTTTTT TRBV5-1 - 14 TRBD2 TRBJ2-2
CASRNGQGGIEAFF TGTGCCAGTAGAAACGGACAGGGTGGAATTGAAGCTTTCTTT TRBV19 - 14 TRBD1 TRBJ1-1
CATSDLLAGGTDTQYF TGTGCCACCAGTGATTTGCTCGCCGGGGGCACAGATACGCAGTATTTT TRBV24-1 - 16 - TRBJ2-3
CASSPQVHRETQYF TGTGCCAGCTCACCACAAGTACACCGAGAGACCCAGTACTTC TRBV18 - 14 - TRBJ2-5
CASSVSGANTGELFF TGCGCCAGCAGCGTTAGCGGGGCCAACACCGGGGAGCTGTTTTTT TRBV5-1 - 15 TRBD2 TRBJ2-2
CASSLNRGDHEQYF TGTGCCAGCAGTTTAAACAGGGGGGACCACGAGCAGTACTTC TRBV28 - 14 TRBD1 TRBJ2-7
CASSSGGNEKLFF TGTGCCAGTTCCTCCGGGGGTAATGAAAAACTGTTTTTT TRBV19 - 13 - TRBJ1-4
CASSFSGRTYEQYF TGTGCCAGCAGCTTTAGCGGGAGGACCTACGAGCAGTACTTC TRBV11-2 once 14 TRBD2 TRBJ2-7
CASSIYRGNNSPLHF TGCGCCAGCAGCATATACAGGGGAAACAATTCACCCCTCCACTTT TRBV4-1 - 15 TRBD1 TRBJ1-6
CASRTRTSGSYEQYF TGTGCCAGCAGGACCCGGACTAGCGGGAGCTACGAGCAGTACTTC TRBV27 - 15 TRBD2 TRBJ2-7
CASSVRQGANTGELFF TGTGCCAGTAGTGTCCGACAGGGTGCGAACACCGGGGAGCTGTTTTTT TRBV19 - 16 TRBD1 TRBJ2-2
CASSLWEGREKLFF TGTGCCAGCAGTTTATGGGAGGGGCGCGAAAAACTGTTTTTT TRBV28 - 14 - TRBJ1-4
CASSERTRGGNTIYF TGTGCCAGCAGTGAAAGGACCAGGGGTGGAAACACCATATATTTT TRBV2 - 15 - TRBJ1-3
CASLQTASDTQYF TGTGCCAGCCTCCAGACAGCCAGCGATACGCAGTATTTT TRBV28 - 13 - TRBJ2-3
CSVAPGTSTDTQYF TGCAGCGTTGCCCCGGGAACTAGCACAGATACGCAGTATTTT TRBV29-1 - 14 - TRBJ2-3
CAISERRGPVSEAFF TGTGCCATCAGTGAACGAAGGGGGCCTGTTTCTGAAGCTTTCTTT TRBV10-3 few 15 TRBD1 TRBJ1-1
CASSLEGGGETQYF TGCGCCAGCAGCTTAGAAGGGGGGGGCGAGACCCAGTACTTC TRBV5-1 - 14 - TRBJ2-5
CASSFQGTRELFF TGCGCCAGCAGCTTCCAGGGAACTCGGGAGCTGTTTTTT TRBV5-1 few 13 - TRBJ2-2
CSVQWGGYGYTF TGCAGCGTTCAGTGGGGAGGCTATGGCTACACCTTC TRBV29-1 - 12 - TRBJ1-2
CASSPENWSGGASTDTQYF TGTGCCAGCTCACCTGAGAACTGGAGCGGGGGGGCAAGCACAGATACGCAGTATTTT TRBV18 - 19 TRBD2 TRBJ2-3
CASSQGRYSEQYF TGTGCCAGCAGCCAAGGGAGATACTCCGAGCAGTACTTC TRBV14 - 13 - TRBJ2-7
CASSYSGLAGGPGEQFF TGTGCCAGCAGTTACTCGGGACTAGCGGGAGGGCCGGGCGAGCAGTTCTTC TRBV6-2/TRBV6-3 - 17 TRBD2 TRBJ2-1
CSVEDFSTSGHNEQFF TGCAGCGTTGAAGATTTCTCCACTAGCGGACACAATGAGCAGTTCTTC TRBV29-1 - 16 TRBD2 TRBJ2-1